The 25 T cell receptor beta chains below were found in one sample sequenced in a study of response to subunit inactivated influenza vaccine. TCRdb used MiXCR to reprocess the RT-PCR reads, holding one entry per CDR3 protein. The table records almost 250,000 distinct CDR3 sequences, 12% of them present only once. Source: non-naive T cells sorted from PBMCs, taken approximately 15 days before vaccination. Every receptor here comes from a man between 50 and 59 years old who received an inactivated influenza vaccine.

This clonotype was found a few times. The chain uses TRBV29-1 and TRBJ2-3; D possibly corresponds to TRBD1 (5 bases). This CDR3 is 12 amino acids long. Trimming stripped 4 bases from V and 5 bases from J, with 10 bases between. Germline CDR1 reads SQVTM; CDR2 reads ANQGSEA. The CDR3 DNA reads TGCAGCGTTGTGGCAGGGTTAGATACGCAGTATTTT. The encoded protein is CSVVAGLDTQYF.

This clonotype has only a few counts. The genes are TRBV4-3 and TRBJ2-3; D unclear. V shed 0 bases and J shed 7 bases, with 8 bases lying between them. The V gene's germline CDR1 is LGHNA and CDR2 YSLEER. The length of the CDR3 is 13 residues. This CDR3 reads CASSQDLQNTQYF. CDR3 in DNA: TGCGCCAGCAGCCAAGATCTTCAAAATACGCAGTATTTT.

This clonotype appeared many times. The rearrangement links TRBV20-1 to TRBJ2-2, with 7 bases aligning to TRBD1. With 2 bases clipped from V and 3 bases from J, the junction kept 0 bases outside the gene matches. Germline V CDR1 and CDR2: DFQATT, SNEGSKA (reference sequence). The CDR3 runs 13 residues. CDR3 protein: CSARQGDTGELFF. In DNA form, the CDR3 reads TGCAGTGCTAGACAGGGGGACACCGGGGAGCTGTTTTTT.

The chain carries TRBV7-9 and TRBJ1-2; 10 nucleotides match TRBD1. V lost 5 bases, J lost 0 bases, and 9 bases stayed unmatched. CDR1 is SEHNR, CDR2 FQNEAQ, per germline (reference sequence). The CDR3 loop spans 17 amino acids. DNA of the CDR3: TGTGCCAGCAGCCACCAGACAGGGGGCCCGGCTAACTATGGCTACACCTTC. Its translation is CASSHQTGGPANYGYTF.

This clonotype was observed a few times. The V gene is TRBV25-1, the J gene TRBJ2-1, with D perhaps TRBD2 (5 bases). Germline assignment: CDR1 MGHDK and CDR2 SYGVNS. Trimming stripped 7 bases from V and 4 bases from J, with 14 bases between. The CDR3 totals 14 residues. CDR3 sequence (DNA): TGTGCCAGCATGGGGTTGGGAGTGTACAATGAGCAGTTCTTC. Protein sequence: CASMGLGVYNEQFF.

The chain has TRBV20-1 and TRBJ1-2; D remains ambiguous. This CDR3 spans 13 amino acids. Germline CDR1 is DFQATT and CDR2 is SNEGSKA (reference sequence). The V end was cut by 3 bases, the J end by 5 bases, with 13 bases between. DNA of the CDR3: TGCAGTGCTAGGGAGTCAACCGCGTATGGCTACACCTTC. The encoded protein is CSARESTAYGYTF.

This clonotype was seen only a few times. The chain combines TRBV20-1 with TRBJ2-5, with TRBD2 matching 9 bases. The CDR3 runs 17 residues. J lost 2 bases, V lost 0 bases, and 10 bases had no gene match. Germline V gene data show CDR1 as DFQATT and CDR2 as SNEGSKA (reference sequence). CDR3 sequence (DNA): TGCAGTGCTAGAGATGATGGGAAAGCGGGAGGACAAGAGACCCAGTACTTC. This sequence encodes CSARDDGKAGGQETQYF.

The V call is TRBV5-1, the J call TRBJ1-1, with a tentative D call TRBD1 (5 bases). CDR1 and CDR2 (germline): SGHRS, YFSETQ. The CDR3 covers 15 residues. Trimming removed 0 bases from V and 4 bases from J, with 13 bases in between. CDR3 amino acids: CASSLGAGGVTEAFF. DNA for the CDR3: TGCGCCAGCAGCTTGGGCGCGGGGGGGGTCACTGAAGCTTTCTTT.

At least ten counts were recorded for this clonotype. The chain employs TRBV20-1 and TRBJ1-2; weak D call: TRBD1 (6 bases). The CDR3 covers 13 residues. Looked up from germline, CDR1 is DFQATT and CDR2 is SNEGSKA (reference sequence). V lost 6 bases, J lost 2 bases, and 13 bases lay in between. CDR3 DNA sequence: TGCAGTGCCACGGGGGGGGGCAACTATGGCTACACCTTC. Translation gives CSATGGGNYGYTF.

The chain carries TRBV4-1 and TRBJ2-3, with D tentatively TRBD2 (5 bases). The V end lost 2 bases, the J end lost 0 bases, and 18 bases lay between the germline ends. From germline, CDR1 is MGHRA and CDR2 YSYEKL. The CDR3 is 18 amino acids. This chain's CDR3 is CASSQRETGRLSTDTQYF. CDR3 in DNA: TGCGCCAGCAGCCAAAGGGAGACGGGCCGGCTTAGCACAGATACGCAGTATTTT.

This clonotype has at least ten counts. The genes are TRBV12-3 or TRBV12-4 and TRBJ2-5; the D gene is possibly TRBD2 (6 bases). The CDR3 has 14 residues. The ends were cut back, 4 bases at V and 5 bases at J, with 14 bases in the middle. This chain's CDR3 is CASSSLGGYETQYF. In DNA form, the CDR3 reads TGTGCCAGCAGTTCCTTGGGGGGATACGAGACCCAGTACTTC.

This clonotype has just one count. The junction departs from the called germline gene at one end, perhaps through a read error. The CDR3 nucleotides are TGTCCCAGCAGCCCCCGAAAGGGGGCTACGACTTACGAGCAGTACTTC. It encodes CPSSPRKGATTYEQYF. The gene calls are TRBV9 and TRBJ2-7, with 7 bases matching TRBD1. The CDR3 length is 16 residues. Germline values: CDR1 SGDLS, CDR2 YYNGEE.

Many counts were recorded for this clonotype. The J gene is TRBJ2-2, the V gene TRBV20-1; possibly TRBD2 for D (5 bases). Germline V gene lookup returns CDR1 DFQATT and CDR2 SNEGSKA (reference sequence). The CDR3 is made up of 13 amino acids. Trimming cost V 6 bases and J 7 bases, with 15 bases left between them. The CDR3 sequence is CSAGRTGYGELFF. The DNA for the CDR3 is TGCAGTGCGGGTCGGACGGGGTACGGGGAGCTGTTTTTT.

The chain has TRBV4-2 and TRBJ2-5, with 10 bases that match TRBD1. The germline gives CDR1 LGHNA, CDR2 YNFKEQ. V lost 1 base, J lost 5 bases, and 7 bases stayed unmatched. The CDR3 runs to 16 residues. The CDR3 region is CASSQAPGQGSETQYF. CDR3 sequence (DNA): TGTGCCAGCAGCCAAGCACCGGGACAGGGGAGCGAGACCCAGTACTTC.

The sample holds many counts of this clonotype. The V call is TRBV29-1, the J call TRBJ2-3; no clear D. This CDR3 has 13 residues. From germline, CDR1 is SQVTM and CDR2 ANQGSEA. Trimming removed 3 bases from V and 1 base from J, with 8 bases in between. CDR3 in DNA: TGCAGCGTTGAGCGTTTCGGCACAGATACGCAGTATTTT. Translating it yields CSVERFGTDTQYF.

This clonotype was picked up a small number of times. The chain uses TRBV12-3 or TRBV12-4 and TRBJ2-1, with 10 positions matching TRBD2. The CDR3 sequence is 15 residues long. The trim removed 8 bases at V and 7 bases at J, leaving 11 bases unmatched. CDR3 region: CASRFSSGGRNEQFF. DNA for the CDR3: TGTGCCAGCCGATTCTCTAGCGGGGGAAGGAATGAGCAGTTCTTC.

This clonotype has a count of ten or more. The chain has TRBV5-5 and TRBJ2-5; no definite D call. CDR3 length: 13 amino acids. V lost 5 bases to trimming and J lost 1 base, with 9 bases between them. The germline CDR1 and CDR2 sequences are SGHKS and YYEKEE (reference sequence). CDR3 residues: CASRPLSQETQYF. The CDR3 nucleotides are TGTGCCAGCAGACCCCTCAGCCAAGAGACCCAGTACTTC.

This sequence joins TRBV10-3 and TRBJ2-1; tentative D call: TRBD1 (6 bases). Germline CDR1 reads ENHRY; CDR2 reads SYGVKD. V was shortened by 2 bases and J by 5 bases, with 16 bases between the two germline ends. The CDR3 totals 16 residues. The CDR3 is CAISEPGQGSHNEQFF. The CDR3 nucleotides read TGTGCCATCAGTGAGCCGGGGCAGGGGTCCCACAATGAGCAGTTCTTC.

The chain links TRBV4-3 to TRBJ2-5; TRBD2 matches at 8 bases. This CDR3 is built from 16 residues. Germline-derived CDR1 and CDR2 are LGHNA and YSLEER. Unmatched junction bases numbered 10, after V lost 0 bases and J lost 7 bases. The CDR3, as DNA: TGCGCCAGCAGCCAAGAGTTTTATGGCGGGGGGTGGACCCAGTACTTC. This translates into CASSQEFYGGGWTQYF.

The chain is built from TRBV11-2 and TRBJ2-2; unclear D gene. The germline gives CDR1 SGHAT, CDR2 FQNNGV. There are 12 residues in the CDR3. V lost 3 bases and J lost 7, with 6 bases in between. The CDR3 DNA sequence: TGTGCCAGCAGCTTCTTGGACGGGGAGCTGTTTTTT. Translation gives CASSFLDGELFF. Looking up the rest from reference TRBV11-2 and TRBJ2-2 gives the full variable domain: EAGVAQSPRYKIIEKRQSVAFWCNPISGHATLYWYQQILGQGPKLLIQFQNNGVVDDSQLPKDRFSAERLKGVDSTLKIQPAKLEDSAVYLCASSFLDGELFFGEGSRLTVL.

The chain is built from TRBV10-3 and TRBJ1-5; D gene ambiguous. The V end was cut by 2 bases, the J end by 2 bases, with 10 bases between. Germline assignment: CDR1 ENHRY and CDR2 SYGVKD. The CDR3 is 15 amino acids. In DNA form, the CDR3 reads TGTGCCATCAGTGAGGGAGGGAACCGCAATCAGCCCCAGCATTTT. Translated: CAISEGGNRNQPQHF.

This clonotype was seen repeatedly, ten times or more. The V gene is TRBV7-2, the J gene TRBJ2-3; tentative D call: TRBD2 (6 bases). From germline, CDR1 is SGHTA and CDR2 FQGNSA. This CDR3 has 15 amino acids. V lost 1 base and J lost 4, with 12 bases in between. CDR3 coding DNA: TGTGCCAGCAGCTTAGTCTCGCGCGGGGCAGATACGCAGTATTTT. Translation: CASSLVSRGADTQYF.

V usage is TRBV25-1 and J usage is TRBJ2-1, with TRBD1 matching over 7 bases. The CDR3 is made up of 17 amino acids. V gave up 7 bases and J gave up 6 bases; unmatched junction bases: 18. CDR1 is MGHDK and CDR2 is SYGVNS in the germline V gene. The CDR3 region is CASNGRVVGPGGNEQFF. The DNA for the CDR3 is TGTGCCAGCAACGGCCGCGTAGTTGGCCCAGGGGGCAATGAGCAGTTCTTC.

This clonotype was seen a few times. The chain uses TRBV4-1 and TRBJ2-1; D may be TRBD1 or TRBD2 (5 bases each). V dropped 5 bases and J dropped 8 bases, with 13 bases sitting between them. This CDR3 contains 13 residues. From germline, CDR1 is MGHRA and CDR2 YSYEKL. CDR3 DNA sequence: TGCGCCAGCAGCAGGGACCCGGGCGATGAGCAGTTCTTC. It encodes CASSRDPGDEQFF.

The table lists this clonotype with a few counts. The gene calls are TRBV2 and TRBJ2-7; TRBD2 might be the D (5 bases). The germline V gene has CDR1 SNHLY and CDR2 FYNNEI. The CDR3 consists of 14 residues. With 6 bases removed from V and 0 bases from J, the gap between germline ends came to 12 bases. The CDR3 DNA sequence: TGTGCCAGCAGCACAGCGGCAAACTCCTACGAGCAGTACTTC. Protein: CASSTAANSYEQYF.